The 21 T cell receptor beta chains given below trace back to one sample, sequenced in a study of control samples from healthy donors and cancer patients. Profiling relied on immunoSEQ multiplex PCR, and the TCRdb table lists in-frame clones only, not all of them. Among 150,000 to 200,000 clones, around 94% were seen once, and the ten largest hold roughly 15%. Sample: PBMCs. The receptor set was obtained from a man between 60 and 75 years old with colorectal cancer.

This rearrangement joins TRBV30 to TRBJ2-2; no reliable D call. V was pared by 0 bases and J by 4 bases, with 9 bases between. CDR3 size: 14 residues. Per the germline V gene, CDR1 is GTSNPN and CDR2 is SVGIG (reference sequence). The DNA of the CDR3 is TGTGCCTGGAGTGTAGGCCAGGCCACCGGGGAGCTGTTTTTT. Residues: CAWSVGQATGELFF.

The CDR3 region has the DNA TGTGCCAGCAGCTTAGGTGCTACGGCTAGGACAGGGGCCTTCGAGCAGTACTTC. As protein: CASSLGATARTGAFEQYF. The gene calls are TRBV7-9 and TRBJ2-7; TRBD1 agrees at 9 bases. CDR1 is SEHNR, CDR2 FQNEAQ, per germline (reference sequence). The CDR3 covers 18 residues. Trimming at V came to 1 base and at J to 6 bases, leaving 16 bases not matched to a gene.

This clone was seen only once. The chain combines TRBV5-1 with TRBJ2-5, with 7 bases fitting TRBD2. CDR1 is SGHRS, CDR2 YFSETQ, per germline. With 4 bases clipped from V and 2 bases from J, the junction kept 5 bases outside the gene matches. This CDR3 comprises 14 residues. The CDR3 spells CASSGGRVQETQYF. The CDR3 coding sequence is TGCGCCAGCAGCGGGGGGAGGGTACAAGAGACCCAGTACTTC.

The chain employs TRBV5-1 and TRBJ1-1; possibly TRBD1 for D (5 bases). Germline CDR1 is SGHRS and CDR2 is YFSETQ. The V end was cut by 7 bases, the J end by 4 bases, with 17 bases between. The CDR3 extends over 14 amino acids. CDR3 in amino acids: CASASTARGTEAFF. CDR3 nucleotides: TGCGCCAGCGCCTCGACAGCTAGGGGCACTGAAGCTTTCTTT. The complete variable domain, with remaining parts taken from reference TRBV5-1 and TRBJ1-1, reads KAGVTQTPRYLIKTRGQQVTLSCSPISGHRSVSWYQQTPGQGLQFLFEYFSETQRNKGNFPGRFSGRQFSNSRSEMNVSTLELGDSALYLCASASTARGTEAFFGQGTRLTVV.

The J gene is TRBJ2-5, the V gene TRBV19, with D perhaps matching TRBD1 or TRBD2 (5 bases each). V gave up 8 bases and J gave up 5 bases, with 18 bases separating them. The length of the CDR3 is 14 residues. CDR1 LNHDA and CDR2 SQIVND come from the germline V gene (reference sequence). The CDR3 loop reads CASGGIGPVETQYF. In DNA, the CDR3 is TGTGCCAGTGGGGGAATCGGGCCGGTGGAGACCCAGTACTTC.

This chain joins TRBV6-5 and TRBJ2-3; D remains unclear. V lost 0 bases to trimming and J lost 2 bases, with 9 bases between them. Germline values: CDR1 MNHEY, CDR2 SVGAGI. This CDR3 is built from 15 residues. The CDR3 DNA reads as TGTGCCAGCAGTTACTCGATTGCAACCACAGATACGCAGTATTTT. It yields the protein CASSYSIATTDTQYF.

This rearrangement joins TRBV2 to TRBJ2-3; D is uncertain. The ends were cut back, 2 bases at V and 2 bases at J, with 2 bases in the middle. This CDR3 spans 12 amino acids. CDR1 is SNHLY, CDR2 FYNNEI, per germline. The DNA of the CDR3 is TGTGCCAGCAGTGAAAACACAGATACGCAGTATTTT. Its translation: CASSENTDTQYF.

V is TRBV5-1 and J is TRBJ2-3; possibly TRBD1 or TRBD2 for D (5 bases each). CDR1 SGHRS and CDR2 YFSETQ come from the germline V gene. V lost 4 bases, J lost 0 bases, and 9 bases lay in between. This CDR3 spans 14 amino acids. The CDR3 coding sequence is TGCGCCAGCAGCCTAGGGACGAGCACAGATACGCAGTATTTT. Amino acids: CASSLGTSTDTQYF. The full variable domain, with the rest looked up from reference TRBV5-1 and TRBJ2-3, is KAGVTQTPRYLIKTRGQQVTLSCSPISGHRSVSWYQQTPGQGLQFLFEYFSETQRNKGNFPGRFSGRQFSNSRSEMNVSTLELGDSALYLCASSLGTSTDTQYFGPGTRLTVL.

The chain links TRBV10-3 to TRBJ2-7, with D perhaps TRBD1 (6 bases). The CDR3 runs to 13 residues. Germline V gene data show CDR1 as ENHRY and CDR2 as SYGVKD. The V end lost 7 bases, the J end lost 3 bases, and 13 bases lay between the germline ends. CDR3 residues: CAINGGPDYEQYF. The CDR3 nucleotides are TGTGCCATCAATGGGGGCCCTGACTACGAGCAGTACTTC.

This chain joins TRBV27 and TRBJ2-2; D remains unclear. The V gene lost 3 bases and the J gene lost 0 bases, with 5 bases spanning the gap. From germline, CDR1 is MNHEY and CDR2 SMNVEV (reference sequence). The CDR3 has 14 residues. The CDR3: CASSFGPNTGELFF. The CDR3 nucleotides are TGTGCCAGCAGTTTCGGACCGAACACCGGGGAGCTGTTTTTT.

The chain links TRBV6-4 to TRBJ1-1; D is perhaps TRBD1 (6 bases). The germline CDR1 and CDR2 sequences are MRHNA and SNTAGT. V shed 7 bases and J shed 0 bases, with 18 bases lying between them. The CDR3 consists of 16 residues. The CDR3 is CASTPFSGGLNTEAFF. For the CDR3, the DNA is TGTGCCAGCACTCCCTTTTCGGGGGGCCTGAACACTGAAGCTTTCTTT.

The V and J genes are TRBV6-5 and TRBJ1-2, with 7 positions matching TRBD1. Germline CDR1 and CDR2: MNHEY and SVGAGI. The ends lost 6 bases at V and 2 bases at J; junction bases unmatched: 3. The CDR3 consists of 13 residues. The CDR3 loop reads CASSAQGNYGYTF. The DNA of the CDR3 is TGTGCCAGCAGCGCACAGGGGAACTATGGCTACACCTTC.

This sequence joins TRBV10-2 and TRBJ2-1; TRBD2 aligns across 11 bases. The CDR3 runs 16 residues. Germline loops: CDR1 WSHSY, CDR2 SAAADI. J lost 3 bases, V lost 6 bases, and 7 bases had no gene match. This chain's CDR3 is CASRVRLAGNYNEQFF. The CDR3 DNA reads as TGCGCCAGCAGGGTAAGACTAGCGGGGAACTACAATGAGCAGTTCTTC.

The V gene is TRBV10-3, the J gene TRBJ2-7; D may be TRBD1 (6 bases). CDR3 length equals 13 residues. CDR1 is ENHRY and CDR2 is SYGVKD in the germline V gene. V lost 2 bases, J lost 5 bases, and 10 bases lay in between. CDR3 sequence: CAISEIGDNEQYF. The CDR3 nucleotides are TGTGCCATCAGTGAGATAGGGGACAACGAGCAGTACTTC.

The CDR3 nucleotides are TGCAGCGTTGGTCAGCTAATCGGTGATGAGCAGTTCTTC. Its translation: CSVGQLIGDEQFF. The J gene is TRBJ2-1, the V gene TRBV29-1; D gene ambiguous. CDR3 size: 13 residues. Trimming pared 4 bases from V and 8 bases from J, leaving 15 bases between. Germline V CDR1 and CDR2: SQVTM, ANQGSEA.

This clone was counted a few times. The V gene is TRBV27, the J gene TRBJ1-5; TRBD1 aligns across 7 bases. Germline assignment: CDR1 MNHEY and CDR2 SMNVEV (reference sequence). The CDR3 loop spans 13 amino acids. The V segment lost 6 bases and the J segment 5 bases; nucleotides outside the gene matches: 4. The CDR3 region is CASRYTGDQPQHF. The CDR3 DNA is TGTGCCAGCAGATATACAGGGGATCAGCCCCAGCATTTT.

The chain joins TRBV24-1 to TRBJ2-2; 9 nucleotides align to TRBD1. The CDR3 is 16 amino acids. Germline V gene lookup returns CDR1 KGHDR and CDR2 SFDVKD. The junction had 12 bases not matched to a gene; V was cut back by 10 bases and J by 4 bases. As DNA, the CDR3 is TGTGCCACGGAACCCCTCGGGACAGGGCCCACCGGGGAGCTGTTTTTT. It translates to CATEPLGTGPTGELFF.

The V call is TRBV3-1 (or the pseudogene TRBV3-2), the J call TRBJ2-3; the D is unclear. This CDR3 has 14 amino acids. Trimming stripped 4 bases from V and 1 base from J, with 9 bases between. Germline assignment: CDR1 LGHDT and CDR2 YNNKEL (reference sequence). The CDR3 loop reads CASSPQVRTDTQYF. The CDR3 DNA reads TGTGCCAGCAGCCCCCAGGTGCGCACAGATACGCAGTATTTT.

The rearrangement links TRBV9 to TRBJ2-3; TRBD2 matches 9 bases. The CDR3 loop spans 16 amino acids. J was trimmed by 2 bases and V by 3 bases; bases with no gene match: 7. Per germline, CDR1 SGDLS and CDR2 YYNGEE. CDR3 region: CASSASLAGSTDTQYF. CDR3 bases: TGTGCCAGCAGCGCCTCCCTAGCGGGGTCCACAGATACGCAGTATTTT.

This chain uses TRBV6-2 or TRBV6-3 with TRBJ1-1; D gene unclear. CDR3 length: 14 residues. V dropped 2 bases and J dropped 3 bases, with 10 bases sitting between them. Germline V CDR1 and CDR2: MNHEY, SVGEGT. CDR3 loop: CASSYPEGYTEAFF. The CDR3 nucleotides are TGTGCCAGCAGTTACCCCGAAGGGTACACTGAAGCTTTCTTT.

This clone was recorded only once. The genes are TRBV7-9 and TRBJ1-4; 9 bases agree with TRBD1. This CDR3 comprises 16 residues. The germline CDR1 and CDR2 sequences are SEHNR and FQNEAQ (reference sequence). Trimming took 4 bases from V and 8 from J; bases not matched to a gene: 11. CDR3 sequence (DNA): TGTGCCAGCAGCTCACGCCGGGACAGGGAATACGAAAAACTGTTTTTT. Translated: CASSSRRDREYEKLFF.